Each of the 3 T cell receptor beta chains below was sequenced from the same sample in a study of T cells in Graves' hyperthyroidism and ophthalmopathy. Amplified TCR beta CDR3 regions derived from RNA transcripts. TCR CDR3 underwent first-round RT-PCR with the HTBI primer set. MiXCR was run by TCRdb on the multiplex PCR reads, yielding one entry per CDR3 protein. This table holds 500,000 or so distinct CDR3 sequences, 17% found once. The source material was blood. These receptors were taken from a young woman with Graves' ophthalmopathy.

The V call is TRBV5-1, the J call TRBJ2-1; 10 bases align to TRBD2. The CDR3 totals 15 residues. Germline V gives CDR1 SGHRS, CDR2 YFSETQ. Trimming removed 2 bases from V and 5 bases from J; junction bases left unmatched: 4. The CDR3 region is CASSLGTSVNNEQFF. CDR3 DNA: TGCGCCAGCAGCTTAGGGACTAGCGTCAACAATGAGCAGTTCTTC.

This clonotype was seen ten or more times. The rearrangement links TRBV5-1 to TRBJ2-3; 7 bases align to TRBD2. Germline CDR1 reads SGHRS; CDR2 reads YFSETQ. J lost 4 bases, V lost 0 bases, and 8 bases had no gene match. This CDR3 comprises 16 residues. CDR3: CASSLEGGGRADTQYF. The DNA for the CDR3 is TGCGCCAGCAGCTTGGAGGGCGGGGGACGCGCAGATACGCAGTATTTT.

This clonotype occurred many times. The chain couples TRBV5-1 to TRBJ2-3; D is tentatively TRBD1 or TRBD2 (5 bases each). The CDR3 spans 16 residues. Trimming pared 4 bases from V and 7 bases from J, leaving 22 bases between. The germline V gene has CDR1 SGHRS and CDR2 YFSETQ. The CDR3 DNA is TGCGCCAGCAGCCCACGCTCGGGGACGCAGGGATATACGCAGTATTTT. Its translation: CASSPRSGTQGYTQYF.